The 13 T cell receptor beta chains reported below all come from one sample, sequenced in a study of Graves' ophthalmopathy and Graves' hyperthyroidism. Beta-chain TCR CDR3 regions were amplified from RNA transcripts. HTBI primers were employed in first-round RT-PCR, then a second-round multiplex PCR followed. TCRdb re-called the multiplex PCR reads through MiXCR, storing one row per CDR3 protein. This sample has some 25,000 distinct CDR3 sequences, with about 50% found just once. The sequencing input was peripheral blood. All receptors come from an adult woman with stable Graves' hyperthyroidism.

In regard to this clonotype: The germline gene is not matched at one end of the junction; a read error may be the cause. The chain is built from TRBV7-8 and TRBJ2-1, with TRBD1 as a possible D gene (6 bases). Germline lookup yields CDR1 SGHVS and CDR2 FQNEAQ. The CDR3 has 15 amino acids. Here the CDR3 DNA reads TGTGCCATTTCAGGGGTCGACTACTCCTACAATGAGCGGTTCTTT. Translating gives CAISGVDYSYNERFF.

The J gene is TRBJ1-6, the V gene TRBV2; 7 nucleotides line up with TRBD1. Germline CDR1 and CDR2: SNHLY and FYNNEI. J gave up 6 bases and V 10 bases, and 12 bases lay outside the gene matches. CDR3 length equals 15 residues. CDR3 sequence (DNA): TGTGCCAAAGGCAGCGGCGGGACAGCTAATTCACCCCTCCACTTT. It is translated as CAKGSGGTANSPLHF.

In its sample, this clonotype was seen many times. This chain uses TRBV7-9 with TRBJ1-5; 7 bases are shared with TRBD1. V shed 1 base, J shed 2 bases, and the junction held 11 bases outside the gene matches. CDR3 length: 18 amino acids. Germline CDR1 is SEHNR and CDR2 is FQNEAQ (reference sequence). CDR3 protein: CASSLDRGGFTGNQPQHF. The CDR3 nucleotides read TGTGCCAGCAGCTTAGACAGGGGAGGATTTACGGGCAATCAGCCCCAGCATTTT.

This clonotype has ten or more counts. The genes are TRBV11-1 and TRBJ1-1; 9 positions match TRBD1. V dropped 5 bases and J dropped 9; count of bases not matched to a gene: 13. This CDR3 spans 15 amino acids. Germline V gene data show CDR1 as SGHAT and CDR2 as FQDESV (reference sequence). The CDR3 spells CASSLSRDRVWKAFF. Here the CDR3 DNA reads TGTGCCAGCAGCCTATCCCGGGACAGGGTATGGAAAGCTTTCTTT. The whole variable domain, remainder taken from reference TRBV11-1 and TRBJ1-1, is EAEVAQSPRYKITEKSQAVAFWCDPISGHATLYWYRQILGQGPELLVQFQDESVVDDSQLPKDRFSAERLKGVDSTLKIQPAELGDSAMYLCASSLSRDRVWKAFFGQGTRLTVV.

For this clonotype: The conserved phenylalanine or tryptophan is not found at the CDR3 terminus, so this likely reflects a read error. The DNA is omitted, as the CDR3 cannot be located on it reliably, and the CDR3 follows TCRdb's listing. J is TRBJ2-3 and V is TRBV6-5; no check of the table's D call, TRBD1, against the DNA was made. Germline CDR1 and CDR2: MNHEY and SVGAGI. The CDR3 is 11 residues long, ends included. CDR3 in amino acids: CASSLSGTANY.

The genes are TRBV24-1 and TRBJ2-7; D might be TRBD2 (5 bases). V was clipped by 8 bases and J by 12 bases, with 22 bases between them. Germline V gives CDR1 KGHDR, CDR2 SFDVKD. This CDR3 region has 13 residues. The CDR3, as DNA: TGTGCCACCACTGGCACGGGATTAATCAGCCCGTACTTC. It yields the protein CATTGTGLISPYF.

This clonotype was observed at least ten times. A much larger clone is a single base away; this may be a read error. J is TRBJ2-7 and V is TRBV5-1; D possibly corresponds to TRBD2 (6 bases). The germline V gene encodes CDR1 SGHRS and CDR2 YFSETQ. The CDR3 spans 16 residues. V lost 4 bases and J lost 2, with 19 bases in between. This chain's CDR3 is CASSPPGGMSAYEQYF. In DNA, the CDR3 is TGCGCCAGCAGCCCCCCAGGCGGGATGAGCGCCTACGAGCAGTACTTC.

This clonotype was recorded at least ten times. The rearrangement uses TRBV13 and TRBJ2-3, with TRBD2 matching 10 bases. CDR3 length: 15 amino acids. Germline-derived CDR1 and CDR2 are PRHDT and FYEKMQ (reference sequence). Unmatched junction bases numbered 13, after V lost 7 bases and J lost 9 bases. The CDR3 DNA reads TGTGCCAGCAATATAGGGCCTAGCGGGAGATCGACGCAGTATTTT. It encodes CASNIGPSGRSTQYF.

V usage is TRBV20-1 and J usage is TRBJ2-2; D might be TRBD2 (6 bases). Germline V gene data show CDR1 as DFQATT and CDR2 as SNEGSKA (reference sequence). This CDR3 spans 15 amino acids. Trimming removed 0 bases from V and 3 bases from J, with 11 bases in between. The CDR3 loop is CSARDGGRDTGELFF. CDR3 sequence (DNA): TGCAGTGCTAGAGATGGGGGGAGAGACACCGGGGAGCTGTTTTTT.

The V call is TRBV7-9, the J call TRBJ2-1, with TRBD2 matching over 7 bases. The CDR3 sequence is 17 residues long. Germline loops: CDR1 SEHNR, CDR2 FQNEAQ (reference sequence). After removal of 5 bases from V and 4 bases from J, the junction contained 14 bases not matched to a gene. CDR3 DNA: TGTGCCAGCAGCCTAGAGGAGGGCGGGGGTCTTTACAATGAGCAGTTCTTC. Amino acids: CASSLEEGGGLYNEQFF.

This clonotype was recorded at least ten times. The DNA for the CDR3 is TGTGCCAGCAGCCCCACCCCACTAGCGGGAACCAATGAGCAGTTCTTC. It codes for CASSPTPLAGTNEQFF. The chain is built from TRBV11-2 and TRBJ2-1, with 10 positions matching TRBD2. The V and J ends lost 5 bases and 6 bases, in that order; junction bases with no gene match: 10. The germline V gene encodes CDR1 SGHAT and CDR2 FQNNGV. This CDR3 contains 16 residues.

This clonotype was observed at least ten times. A much larger clone differs by one base, so this may be a read error. The genes are TRBV7-2 and TRBJ1-2; D gene ambiguous. Trimming took off 5 bases at V and 5 bases at J, with 12 bases between the two ends. Per the germline V gene, CDR1 is SGHTA and CDR2 is FQGNSA. This CDR3 is 13 amino acids long. Written as DNA, the CDR3 is TGTGCCAGCAGCAAAGGCATCCTATATGGCTACACCTTC. Its protein is CASSKGILYGYTF. The full variable domain, with the rest looked up from reference TRBV7-2 and TRBJ1-2, is GAGVSQSPSNKVTEKGKDVELRCDPISGHTALYWYRQSLGQGLEFLIYFQGNSAPDKSGLPSDRFSAERTGGSVSTLTIQRTQQEDSAVYLCASSKGILYGYTFGSGTRLTVV.

The rearrangement uses TRBV6-2 or TRBV6-3 and TRBJ2-1; D may be TRBD1 or TRBD2 (5 bases each). Deletions cut 2 bases from V and 9 bases from J, with 11 bases between. CDR3 size: 13 residues. CDR1 is MNHEY and CDR2 is SVGEGT in the germline V gene. DNA for the CDR3: TGTGCCAGCAGTTACGTTCCGAGGGGTGAGCAGTTCTTC. Residues: CASSYVPRGEQFF.